Listed below are T cell receptor beta chains from one sample, sequenced in a study of blood T cell repertoires in COVID-19. The table came from immunoSEQ multiplex PCR; TCRdb's copy has only in-frame clones and leaves some out. The table includes 80,000 to 90,000 clones, about four fifths detected once. The sequenced sample was peripheral blood. The receptors were gathered from a woman of 80 years or more with acute or convalescent COVID-19. The CDR3 runs from the conserved cysteine through the conserved F or W. Each record gives: J gene, D gene, clone size, V gene, CDR3 DNA, CDR3 protein. The D gene is left open where the match is weak. A clone size is listed for some rows: how often the clone was seen (once, few, many), or a class if it is expanded.

TRBJ2-1,TRBD2,.,TRBV24-1,TGTGCCACCAGTGATTCGAACCCTCTAGCGGCCTACAATGAGCAGTTCTTC,CATSDSNPLAAYNEQFF
TRBJ1-2,.,once,TRBV9,TGTGCCAGCAGCATTCAGGGGCTCGGCTATGGCTACACCTTC,CASSIQGLGYGYTF
TRBJ2-6,TRBD1,.,TRBV6-1,TGTGCCAGCAGTGCCTGGACAGGGTCCGGGGCCAACGTCCTGACTTTC,CASSAWTGSGANVLTF
TRBJ2-1,TRBD2,once,TRBV19,TGTGCCAGTAAGGAGGGACTAGCGGGGTACAATGAGCAGTTCTTC,CASKEGLAGYNEQFF
TRBJ1-1,.,.,TRBV6-5,TGTGCCAGCACGTTCACAGGGCGCACTGAAGCTTTCTTT,CASTFTGRTEAFF
TRBJ1-2,.,.,TRBV12-3/TRBV12-4,TGTGCCAGCAGTTTGAGACAGAGCTATGGCTACACCTTC,CASSLRQSYGYTF
TRBJ2-5,TRBD1,.,TRBV10-3,TGTGCCATCAGTGTTGGGACAGGGGTTTTGGAGACCCAGTACTTC,CAISVGTGVLETQYF
TRBJ2-7,.,.,TRBV19,TGTGCCAGTAGTATAGGCAGGGCTCAGGGATATTTGGACGAGCAGTACTTC,CASSIGRAQGYLDEQYF
TRBJ1-2,.,.,TRBV4-2,TGTGCCAGCAGCCCACCTGCAGGGACTAACTATGGCTACACCTTC,CASSPPAGTNYGYTF
TRBJ1-1,.,.,TRBV5-1,TGCGCCAGCACTCGGGGGGACCTTTCGCCTGAAGCTTTCTTT,CASTRGDLSPEAFF
TRBJ2-7,TRBD1,.,TRBV19,TGTGCCAGTTGGGACAGGGGGCTCGACGAGCAGTACTTC,CASWDRGLDEQYF
TRBJ1-4,TRBD1,.,TRBV7-9,TGTGCCAGCAGCGAAGGACAGGTTAATGAAAAACTGTTTTTT,CASSEGQVNEKLFF
TRBJ2-7,TRBD1,.,TRBV5-6,TGTGCCAGCAGAAAGAACGGCGGTGGACAGGGACCCTACGAGCAGTACTTC,CASRKNGGGQGPYEQYF
TRBJ2-7,.,.,TRBV19,TGTGCCAGTAGTATAAGTCAAAGGGGGAATTTTTTCTACGAGCAGTACTTC,CASSISQRGNFFYEQYF
TRBJ2-1,TRBD2,.,TRBV11-1,TGTGCCAGCAGCCATAGCGGGGGGGCCGGCGAGCAGTTCTTC,CASSHSGGAGEQFF
TRBJ2-7,TRBD2,.,TRBV7-9,TGTGCCAGCAGCTTCTCTAGCGGGAATACTATGAACGAGCAGTACTTC,CASSFSSGNTMNEQYF
TRBJ2-2,TRBD2,.,TRBV5-1,TGCGCCAGCAGCTCGGGACTAGCGGGAGGAGGAACCGGGGAGCTGTTTTTT,CASSSGLAGGGTGELFF
TRBJ1-3,.,.,TRBV11-2,TGTGCCAGCAGCCAGCTTGGGAGGTGGAACTCTGGAAACACCATATATTTT,CASSQLGRWNSGNTIYF
TRBJ2-3,.,.,TRBV12-3/TRBV12-4,TGTGCCAGCAGTCCCCGGGGCACAGATACGCAGTATTTT,CASSPRGTDTQYF
TRBJ2-5,TRBD2,.,TRBV11-2,TGTGCCAGCAGTTTTGGGCTAGCGGACCAAGAGACCCAGTACTTC,CASSFGLADQETQYF
TRBJ1-5,TRBD1,.,TRBV18,TGTGCCAGCTCACTAGGGACAGGGGGTCTTCAGCCCCAGCATTTT,CASSLGTGGLQPQHF
TRBJ1-1,TRBD1,many,TRBV13,TGTGCCAGCAGCTTAGGTTTAGGGGCAGGGGGAATCGTAAACACTGAAGCTTTCTTT,CASSLGLGAGGIVNTEAFF
TRBJ2-3,.,.,TRBV7-9,TGTGCCAGCAGCTTAGTTCCTAGTACAGATACGCAGTATTTT,CASSLVPSTDTQYF
TRBJ1-2,TRBD1,.,TRBV7-2,TGTGCCAGCAGCCAACCCCGACAGGGACTAGGCTATGGCTACACCTTC,CASSQPRQGLGYGYTF
TRBJ2-1,.,.,TRBV27,TGTGCCACCGCCCGGACAGCGAGCTCCTACAATGAGCAGTTCTTC,CATARTASSYNEQFF
TRBJ1-1,TRBD1,few,TRBV6-5,TGTGCCAGCAGAGACAGGGCGGCTACTGAAGCTTTCTTT,CASRDRAATEAFF
TRBJ2-5,TRBD2,many,TRBV5-1,TGCGCCAGCAGCTCGAGCGGGGGAGGCCAAGAGACCCAGTACTTC,CASSSSGGGQETQYF
TRBJ2-3,.,.,TRBV11-3,TGTGCCAGCAGCTTACCTCCCCTAAATACGCAGTATTTT,CASSLPPLNTQYF
TRBJ2-6,.,once,TRBV28,TGTGCCAGCAGCTACCTGGCCAACGTCCTGACTTTC,CASSYLANVLTF
TRBJ2-7,TRBD1,.,TRBV7-8,TGTGCCAGCAGCTCCCAAGGACAGGCCTACGAGCAGTACTTC,CASSSQGQAYEQYF
TRBJ1-1,.,.,TRBV12-3/TRBV12-4,TGTGCCAGCAGAGGAGACTCTCACACTGAAGCTTTCTTT,CASRGDSHTEAFF
TRBJ2-3,.,once,TRBV27,TGTGCCAGCAGTTTAGCGAACACAGATACGCAGTATTTT,CASSLANTDTQYF
TRBJ2-3,.,.,TRBV11-3,TGTGCCAGCAGTCAGGGCGGGGCCACAGATACGCAGTATTTT,CASSQGGATDTQYF
TRBJ2-1,TRBD2,.,TRBV6-5,TGTGCCAGCGGGCGGGCGGGGGGCTACAATGAGCAGTTCTTC,CASGRAGGYNEQFF
TRBJ1-1,.,.,TRBV25-1,TGTGCCAGCAGTGAATCAAAGGGGAGGTACACTGAAGCTTTCTTT,CASSESKGRYTEAFF
TRBJ1-6,TRBD1,few,TRBV2,TGTGCCAGCAGTTGGACAGGGGACAATTCACCCCTCCACTTT,CASSWTGDNSPLHF
TRBJ1-1,.,once,TRBV28,TGTGCCAGCAGCCGTGTACGGGAGGGAACTGAAGCTTTCTTT,CASSRVREGTEAFF